The 28 T cell receptor beta chains presented below share a single source sample, sequenced in a study of blood T cell repertoires in COVID-19. Here immunoSEQ multiplex PCR was the method, and the copy in TCRdb shows in-frame clones only, minus some. The table has fewer than 250,000 clones, about 91% seen once; the top ten hold 2% to 3%. The source material was PBMCs or T cells enriched from blood (not recorded which). These receptors were taken from a woman in her 30s with acute COVID-19.

The chain couples TRBV9 to TRBJ2-2; 8 positions agree with TRBD2. Germline V CDR1 and CDR2: SGDLS, YYNGEE. Trimming cost V 2 bases and J 5 bases; bases outside gene matches: 14. The CDR3 sequence is 18 residues long. The CDR3 here is CASSVGGSGARRTGELFF. CDR3 nucleotides: TGTGCCAGCAGCGTCGGTGGTAGCGGGGCCAGGCGGACCGGGGAGCTGTTTTTT. Based on the CDR3 plus reference TRBV9 and TRBJ2-2, the full variable domain is DSGVTQTPKHLITATGQRVTLRCSPRSGDLSVYWYQQSLDQGLQFLIQYYNGEERAKGNILERFSAQQFPDLHSELNLSSLELGDSALYFCASSVGGSGARRTGELFFGEGSRLTVL.

The V call is TRBV10-2, the J call TRBJ1-2, with 8 bases matching TRBD1. The germline V gene has CDR1 WSHSY and CDR2 SAAADI. The CDR3 runs to 15 residues. V lost 2 bases to trimming and J lost 10 bases; unmatched junction nucleotides: 12. The CDR3 DNA reads as TGCGCCAGCAGTGAGAGGGGGCTGGACAGGGTTTACTACACCTTC. Translation gives CASSERGLDRVYYTF.

This clone was counted only a few times. The chain uses TRBV5-1 and TRBJ2-7; no clear D gene. This CDR3 has 15 amino acids. Trimming removed 0 bases at V and 0 bases at J, with 10 bases between. Germline-derived CDR1 and CDR2 are SGHRS and YFSETQ. In DNA form, the CDR3 reads TGCGCCAGCAGCTTGGTGTACAGCTCCTCCTACGAGCAGTACTTC. It encodes CASSLVYSSSYEQYF.

This clone was seen just once. The J gene is TRBJ1-2, the V gene TRBV2; no clear D gene. CDR3 length: 15 amino acids. Trimming took off 3 bases at V and 5 bases at J, with 16 bases between the two ends. Germline CDR1 and CDR2: SNHLY and FYNNEI. The CDR3 nucleotides read TGTGCCAGCAGTGACGGGTCCACCTTTTTTTATGGCTACACCTTC. The encoded protein is CASSDGSTFFYGYTF.

The V and J genes are TRBV5-6 and TRBJ1-6, with TRBD1 identical over 9 bases. The germline gives CDR1 SGHDT, CDR2 YYEEEE. CDR3 length: 14 residues. Germline trimming cut 6 bases from V and 7 bases from J; bases unmatched to any gene: 5. The CDR3 spells CASILQGANSPLHF. The CDR3 DNA is TGTGCCAGCATCCTACAGGGGGCCAATTCACCCCTCCACTTT.

V and J are TRBV7-2 and TRBJ1-2, with a possible D match to TRBD1 (5 bases). Trimming removed 5 bases from V and 3 bases from J, with 25 bases in between. The CDR3 loop spans 18 amino acids. Germline CDR1 and CDR2: SGHTA and FQGNSA. CDR3 sequence (DNA): TGTGCCAGCAGCCCGCCCGGGGGACTCCCTACCGCTGACTATGGCTACACCTTC. Amino acids: CASSPPGGLPTADYGYTF.

The CDR3 is CASSIEAPSYEQYF. Written as DNA, the CDR3 is TGTGCCAGTAGTATTGAGGCGCCGTCCTACGAGCAGTACTTC. The gene calls are TRBV19 and TRBJ2-7; D unclear. The CDR3 sequence is 14 residues long. The germline V gene encodes CDR1 LNHDA and CDR2 SQIVND (reference sequence). V shed 3 bases and J shed 1 base, with 10 bases lying between them. The full variable domain, rest sourced from reference TRBV19 and TRBJ2-7, is DGGITQSPKYLFRKEGQNVTLSCEQNLNHDAMYWYRQDPGQGLRLIYYSQIVNDFQKGDIAEGYSVSREKKESFPLTVTSAQKNPTAFYLCASSIEAPSYEQYFGPGTRLTVT.

This CDR3 is CASSLLTGHTYNSPLHF. The CDR3 nucleotides are TGTGCCAGCAGCTTACTAACAGGTCACACCTATAATTCACCCCTCCACTTT. This sequence joins TRBV11-2 and TRBJ1-6; tentatively, D is TRBD1 (5 bases). The germline V gene encodes CDR1 SGHAT and CDR2 FQNNGV. The CDR3 totals 17 residues. Trimming stripped 2 bases from V and 2 bases from J, with 13 bases between.

This clone has a handful of counts. CDR3 nucleotide sequence: TGTGCCAGCAGTGAACCCTGGGCCCTCAATCAGCCCCAGCATTTT. This sequence encodes CASSEPWALNQPQHF. The J gene is TRBJ1-5, the V gene TRBV6-1; D call uncertain. Germline loops: CDR1 MNHNS, CDR2 SASEGT. The V and J ends lost 2 bases and 3 bases respectively, with 11 bases between them. This CDR3 region has 15 residues.

The CDR3 DNA reads as TGTGCCAGTAGTACCACCAGGGGGTATCGGTCCTACGAGCAGTACTTC. This codes for CASSTTRGYRSYEQYF. V is TRBV19 and J is TRBJ2-7; TRBD1 matches 7 bases. Germline lookup yields CDR1 LNHDA and CDR2 SQIVND (reference sequence). This CDR3 has 16 amino acids. Trimming took 4 bases from V and 1 from J; bases not matched to a gene: 10.

This clone was counted many times. V usage is TRBV5-1 and J usage is TRBJ1-2, with D possibly matching TRBD1 (6 bases). This CDR3 is built from 14 residues. Trimming left V 4 bases short and J 3 bases short, with 13 bases between. Germline V lookup: CDR1 SGHRS, CDR2 YFSETQ. The CDR3 bases are TGCGCCAGCAGCCGTAATGGGGGCGACTATGGCTACACCTTC. Translated, it gives CASSRNGGDYGYTF.

This sequence joins TRBV10-2 and TRBJ2-1, with TRBD1 identical over 7 bases. V gave up 6 bases and J gave up 3 bases; unmatched junction bases: 5. CDR1 is WSHSY and CDR2 is SAAADI in the germline V gene. This CDR3 comprises 14 residues. DNA for the CDR3: TGCGCCAGCAGGGGACAGAGCCACTACAATGAGCAGTTCTTC. This translates into CASRGQSHYNEQFF.

The V and J genes are TRBV27 and TRBJ1-5; no clear D gene. The CDR3 is made up of 12 amino acids. CDR1 and CDR2 (germline): MNHEY, SMNVEV (reference sequence). Trimming cost V 8 bases and J 2 bases, with 7 bases left between them. CDR3 region: CASQSGNQPQHF. The CDR3 nucleotides read TGTGCCAGCCAATCGGGCAATCAGCCCCAGCATTTT.

The chain carries TRBV20-1 and TRBJ2-5; tentatively, D is TRBD2 (6 bases). CDR1 DFQATT and CDR2 SNEGSKA come from the germline V gene (reference sequence). Trimming removed 3 bases from V and 7 bases from J, with 9 bases in between. The CDR3 spans 11 residues. The CDR3 region is CSASLEGTQYF. For the CDR3, the DNA is TGCAGTGCTAGCCTGGAGGGGACCCAGTACTTC.

V is TRBV28 and J is TRBJ1-5; 8 nucleotides align to TRBD1. The V segment lost 3 bases and the J segment 6 bases; nucleotides outside the gene matches: 4. Germline CDR1 and CDR2: MDHEN and SYDVKM. The CDR3 covers 14 residues. The CDR3 reads CASSFRGPGQPQHF. In DNA form, the CDR3 reads TGTGCCAGCAGTTTCAGGGGGCCCGGTCAGCCCCAGCATTTT.

The rearrangement uses TRBV6-2 or TRBV6-3 and TRBJ1-5; tentative D call: TRBD1 (6 bases). Germline lookup yields CDR1 MNHEY and CDR2 SVGEGT. The CDR3 consists of 19 residues. Trimming removed 5 bases from V and 0 bases from J, with 23 bases in between. CDR3 sequence: CASSSPGDFVSFSNQPQHF. As DNA, the CDR3 is TGTGCCAGCAGTAGCCCAGGGGATTTCGTCTCCTTTAGCAATCAGCCCCAGCATTTT.

Notes on this clone: One base away lies a much larger clone, so this may be a sequencing read error. This chain links TRBV12-3 or TRBV12-4 with TRBJ2-7, with 7 bases aligning to TRBD1. V trimming: 6 bases; J trimming: 2 bases; junction bases outside the gene matches: 4. CDR3 length equals 13 residues. CDR3 nucleotide sequence: TGTGCCAGCAGCCGGGACAGTCCCTACGAGCAGTACTTC. This codes for CASSRDSPYEQYF.

This clone is a singleton in its sample. The gene calls are TRBV18 and TRBJ2-5; 7 nucleotides align to TRBD1. The CDR3 contains 14 residues. V trimming: 3 bases; J trimming: 2 bases; junction bases outside the gene matches: 3. Germline CDR1 KGHSH, CDR2 LQKENI. For the CDR3, the DNA is TGTGCCAGCTCACCTGGGACAGATCAAGAGACCCAGTACTTC. Protein: CASSPGTDQETQYF.

The chain employs TRBV7-2 and TRBJ1-2; 9 bases are a match to TRBD1. This CDR3 region has 14 residues. In germline, CDR1 is SGHTA, CDR2 FQGNSA. Unmatched junction bases numbered 11, after V lost 5 bases and J lost 10 bases. CDR3 DNA sequence: TGTGCCAGCAGCCCTCGGACAGGGGCCTCCGTCTACACCTTC. Its protein is CASSPRTGASVYTF.

The J gene is TRBJ1-6, the V gene TRBV5-1; 9 bases align to TRBD1. Germline loops: CDR1 SGHRS, CDR2 YFSETQ. Trimming at V came to 3 bases and at J to 7 bases, leaving 8 bases not matched to a gene. The CDR3 totals 16 residues. The CDR3 DNA reads as TGCGCCAGCAGCTCGGGACAGGGTGGTAGCAATTCACCCCTCCACTTT. Translating it yields CASSSGQGGSNSPLHF.

The chain has TRBV27 and TRBJ1-1; D unresolved. Germline CDR1 MNHEY, CDR2 SMNVEV (reference sequence). The CDR3 is made up of 13 amino acids. Trimming stripped 1 base from V and 6 bases from J, with 9 bases between. The CDR3: CASSLLNGAEAFF. The CDR3 DNA follows: TGTGCCAGCAGTTTATTAAACGGGGCTGAAGCTTTCTTT.

In this sample, this clone turned up a few times. J is TRBJ2-2 and V is TRBV5-1, with 10 bases fitting TRBD1. Looked up from germline, CDR1 is SGHRS and CDR2 is YFSETQ. V was pared by 4 bases and J by 5 bases, with 2 bases of the junction left unmatched. The CDR3 length is 14 residues. The CDR3 here is CASSEGQGTGELFF. The DNA for the CDR3 is TGCGCCAGCAGCGAGGGACAGGGGACCGGGGAGCTGTTTTTT.

The J gene is TRBJ2-3, the V gene TRBV12-5, with TRBD2 identical over 11 bases. The trim removed 0 bases at V and 2 bases at J, leaving 7 bases unmatched. Germline CDR1 reads LGHNT; CDR2 reads FRNRAP. The CDR3 runs 18 residues. CDR3 residues: CASGLVGSSGGFTDTQYF. The CDR3 nucleotides are TGTGCTAGTGGTTTGGTAGGGTCTAGCGGGGGGTTCACAGATACGCAGTATTTT.

The rearrangement uses TRBV5-1 and TRBJ1-3, with a weak D call TRBD1 (6 bases). CDR1 SGHRS and CDR2 YFSETQ come from the germline V gene. The V gene lost 4 bases and the J gene lost 0 bases, with 14 bases spanning the gap. This CDR3 comprises 16 residues. CDR3 DNA: TGCGCCAGCAGCCCTGGACAGAGTAGCTCTGGAAACACCATATATTTT. Translating it yields CASSPGQSSSGNTIYF.

This clone appeared once. The chain is built from TRBV7-2 and TRBJ1-1; the match to TRBD1 covers 7 bases. V lost 5 bases to trimming and J lost 4 bases; unmatched junction nucleotides: 7. Germline V gene lookup returns CDR1 SGHTA and CDR2 FQGNSA. This CDR3 comprises 14 residues. CDR3 in DNA: TGTGCCAGCAGCCCAGGGGGAGTAGCCACTGAAGCTTTCTTT. It encodes CASSPGGVATEAFF.

The rearrangement joins TRBV30 to TRBJ2-7, with TRBD2 matching over 10 bases. The junction had 6 bases not matched to a gene; V was cut back by 0 bases and J by 4 bases. CDR3 length equals 15 residues. The germline gives CDR1 GTSNPN, CDR2 SVGIG (reference sequence). CDR3 sequence reads: CAWSVRLAGVYEQYF. For the CDR3, the DNA is TGTGCCTGGAGTGTACGGCTAGCGGGGGTGTACGAGCAGTACTTC.

The DNA for the CDR3 is TGCGCCAGCAGCCAAGATCGGACAGGCTACGAGGCTTTCTTT. Translating gives CASSQDRTGYEAFF. This chain uses TRBV4-3 with TRBJ1-1; 7 bases align to TRBD1. Germline V CDR1 and CDR2: LGHNA, YSLEER. This CDR3 is 14 amino acids long. V lost 0 bases and J lost 11; bases outside the gene matches: 9.

There are a few counts of this clone. The rearrangement uses TRBV4-3 and TRBJ2-2; 8 nucleotides match TRBD2. Germline CDR1 and CDR2: LGHNA and YSLEER. This CDR3 is 16 amino acids long. The V and J ends lost 0 bases and 6 bases, in that order; junction bases with no gene match: 6. This CDR3 reads CASSQDQAGESGELFF. The CDR3 region has the DNA TGCGCCAGCAGCCAAGATCAAGCGGGGGAATCCGGGGAGCTGTTTTTT.